This TCR beta chain came from a study of T cell responses to AZD1222 COVID-19 vaccine. TCRdb's table, derived via immunoSEQ multiplex PCR, lists solely in-frame clones and lacks some. This table has under 200,000 clones, 92% appearing once. Overall study results and limits: It should be noted that donors were predominantly white British and more often female, and clonal diversity was possibly underestimated. With dominance at 160-218 and 743-854, vaccine-associated CD4 TCRs spanned spike. A rise in Spike-specific TCR breadth and depth followed two AZD1222 doses. Researchers took repertoire samples only after the peak T cell response had come.

V dropped 4 bases and J dropped 2; count of bases not matched to a gene: 7. This CDR3 has 17 residues. Germline V gives CDR1 MGHRA, CDR2 YSYEKL. For this clone: Its antigen remains unidentified.

This TCR derives from an adult in good health. The specimen comprised peripheral blood, sampled on day 0 of MenACWY control vaccination. This chain connects TRBV4-1 to TRBJ2-2; TRBD2 aligns across 10 bases. CDR3: CASSPPTSGKNTGELFF. CDR3 sequence (DNA): TGCGCCAGCAGCCCTCCTACTAGCGGGAAAAACACCGGGGAGCTGTTTTTT.